This entry features one TCR beta chain sequence. The data are from a study of patients and donors after allogeneic stem cell transplantation. TCRdb ran MiXCR on the RT-PCR reads and lists one entry per CDR3 protein. The sample includes around 150,000 distinct CDR3 sequences, about 29% of them seen just once. With 5 bases clipped from V and 3 bases from J, the junction kept 6 bases outside the gene matches. Per germline, CDR1 DFQATT and CDR2 SNEGSKA (reference sequence). This CDR3 region has 15 residues. The chain has TRBV20-1 and TRBJ1-5; 11 positions agree with TRBD1. The TCR sequence derives from a human donor who was either an allogeneic HSCT recipient or a stem cell or donor lymphocyte infusion donor (not recorded which). It is not recorded whose cells these are; they may come from a transplant donor. The sequenced sample consisted of blood, either unsorted or a sorted T cell fraction (not recorded which). The CDR3 DNA reads TGCAGTGCTGTACGGACAGGGGGCCACAATCAGCCCCAGCATTTT. It is translated as CSAVRTGGHNQPQHF.